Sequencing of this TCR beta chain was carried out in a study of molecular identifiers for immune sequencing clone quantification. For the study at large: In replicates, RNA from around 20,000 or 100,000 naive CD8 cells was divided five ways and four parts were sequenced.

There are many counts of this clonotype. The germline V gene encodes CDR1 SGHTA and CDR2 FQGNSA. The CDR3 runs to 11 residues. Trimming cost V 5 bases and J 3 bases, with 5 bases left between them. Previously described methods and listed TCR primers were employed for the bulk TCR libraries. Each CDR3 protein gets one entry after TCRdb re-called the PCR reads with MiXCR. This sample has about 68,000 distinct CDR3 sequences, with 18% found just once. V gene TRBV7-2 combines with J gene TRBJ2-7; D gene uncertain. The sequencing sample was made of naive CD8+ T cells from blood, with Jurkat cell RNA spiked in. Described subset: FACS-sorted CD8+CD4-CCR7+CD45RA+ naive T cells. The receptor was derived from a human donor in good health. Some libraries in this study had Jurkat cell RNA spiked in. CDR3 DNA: TGTGCCAGCAGCCTAAACTACGAGCAGTACTTC. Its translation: CASSLNYEQYF. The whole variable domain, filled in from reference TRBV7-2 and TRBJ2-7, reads GAGVSQSPSNKVTEKGKDVELRCDPISGHTALYWYRQSLGQGLEFLIYFQGNSAPDKSGLPSDRFSAERTGGSVSTLTIQRTQQEDSAVYLCASSLNYEQYFGPGTRLTVT.